In its sample, the clone carrying this TCR beta chain was seen once. The sample originates from a study of blood T cell repertoires in COVID-19. CDR3 length: 15 residues. V dropped 3 bases and J dropped 2 bases, with 10 bases sitting between them. The germline V gene encodes CDR1 SGHNT and CDR2 YENEEA. This table comes from immunoSEQ multiplex PCR, and its TCRdb copy is limited to in-frame clones, with some not included. The sample gives about 250,000 clones, about nine tenths of which show up once; around a sixth is in the top ten. This clonotype originated in a young man who had recovered from COVID-19. Sequencing used PBMCs or T cells enriched from blood (not recorded which). The V call is TRBV11-3, the J call TRBJ2-2; TRBD1 is a possible D gene (6 bases). The CDR3 DNA reads TGTGCCAGCAGCTTTGGGACAACCAACACCGGGGAGCTGTTTTTT. Protein sequence: CASSFGTTNTGELFF.